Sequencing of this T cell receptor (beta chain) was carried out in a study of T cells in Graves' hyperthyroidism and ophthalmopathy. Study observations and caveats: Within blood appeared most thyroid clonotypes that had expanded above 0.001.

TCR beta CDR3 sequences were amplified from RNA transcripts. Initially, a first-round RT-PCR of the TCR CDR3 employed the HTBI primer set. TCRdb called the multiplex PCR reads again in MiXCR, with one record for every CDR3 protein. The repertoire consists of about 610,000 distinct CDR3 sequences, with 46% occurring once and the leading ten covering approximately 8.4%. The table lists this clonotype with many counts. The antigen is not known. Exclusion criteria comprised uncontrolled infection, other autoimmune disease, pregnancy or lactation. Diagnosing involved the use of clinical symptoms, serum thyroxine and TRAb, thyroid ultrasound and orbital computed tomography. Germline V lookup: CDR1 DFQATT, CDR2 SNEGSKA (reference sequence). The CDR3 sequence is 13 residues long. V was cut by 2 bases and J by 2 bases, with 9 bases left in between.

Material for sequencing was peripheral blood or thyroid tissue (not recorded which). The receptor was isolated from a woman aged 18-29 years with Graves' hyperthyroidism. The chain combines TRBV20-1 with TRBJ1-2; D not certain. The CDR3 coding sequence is TGCAGTGCTAGAACGCCGGTAAACTATGGCTACACCTTC. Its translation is CSARTPVNYGYTF.